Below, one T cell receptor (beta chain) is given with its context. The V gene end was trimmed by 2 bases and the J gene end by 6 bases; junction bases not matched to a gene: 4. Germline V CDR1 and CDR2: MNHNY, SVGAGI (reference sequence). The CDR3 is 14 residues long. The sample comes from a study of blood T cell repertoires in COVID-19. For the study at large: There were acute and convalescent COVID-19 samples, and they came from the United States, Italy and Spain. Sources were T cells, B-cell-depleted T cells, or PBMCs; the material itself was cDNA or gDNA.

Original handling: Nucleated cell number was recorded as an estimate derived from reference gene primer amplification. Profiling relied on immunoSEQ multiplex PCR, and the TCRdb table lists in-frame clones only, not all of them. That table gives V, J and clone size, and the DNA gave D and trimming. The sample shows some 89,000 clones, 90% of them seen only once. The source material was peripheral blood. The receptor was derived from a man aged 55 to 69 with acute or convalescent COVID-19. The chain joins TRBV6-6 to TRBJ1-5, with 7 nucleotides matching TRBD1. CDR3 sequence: CASSYGYRGQPQHF. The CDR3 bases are TGTGCCAGCAGTTACGGCTACAGGGGTCAGCCCCAGCATTTT.